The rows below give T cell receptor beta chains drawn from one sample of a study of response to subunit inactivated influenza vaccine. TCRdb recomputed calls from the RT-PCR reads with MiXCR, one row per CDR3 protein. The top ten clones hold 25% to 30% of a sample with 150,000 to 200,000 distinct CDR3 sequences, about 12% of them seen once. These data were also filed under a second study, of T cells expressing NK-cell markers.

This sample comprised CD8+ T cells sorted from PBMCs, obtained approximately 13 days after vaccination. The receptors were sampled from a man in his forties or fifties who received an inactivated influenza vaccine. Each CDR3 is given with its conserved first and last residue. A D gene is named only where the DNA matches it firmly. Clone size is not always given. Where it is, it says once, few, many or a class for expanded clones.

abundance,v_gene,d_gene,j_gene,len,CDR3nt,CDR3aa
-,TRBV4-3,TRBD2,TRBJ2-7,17,TGCGCCAGCAGCCAAGATACCTTTACTAGCGGGGGGTACGAGCAGTACTTC,CASSQDTFTSGGYEQYF
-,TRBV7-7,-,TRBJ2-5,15,TGTGCCAGCAGCTTGTTTGGGGAGGCAGTCGAGACCCAGTACTTC,CASSLFGEAVETQYF
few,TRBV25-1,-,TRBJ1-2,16,TGTGCCCGGAAGGGGACATTTTTCCGGCGGGATCATGGCTACACCTTC,CARKGTFFRRDHGYTF
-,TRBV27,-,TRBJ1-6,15,TGTGCCAGCAGTTCTTGGGAGGAGGTCGACTCACCCCTCCACTTT,CASSSWEEVDSPLHF
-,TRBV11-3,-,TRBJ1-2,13,TGTGCCAGCAGCTTAGGCCCGAACTATGGCTACACCTTC,CASSLGPNYGYTF
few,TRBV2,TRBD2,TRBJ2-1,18,TGTGCCAGCAGTGATCTTGACCACGGACTAGCGGGAGGTAATGAGCAGTTCTTC,CASSDLDHGLAGGNEQFF
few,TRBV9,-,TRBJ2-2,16,TGTGCCAGCAGCTATTCTAGCCGCTCGGGCACCGGGGAGCTGTTTTTT,CASSYSSRSGTGELFF
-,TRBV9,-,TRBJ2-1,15,TGTGCCAGCAGCGTAGCTCCGGCGGGTAACAATGAGCAGTTCTTC,CASSVAPAGNNEQFF
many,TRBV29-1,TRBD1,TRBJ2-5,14,TGCAGCGTCATGGGGACAGGGACCCAAGAGACCCAGTACTTC,CSVMGTGTQETQYF
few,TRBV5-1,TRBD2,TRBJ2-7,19,TGCGCCAGCAGCTTTTCAAGGAGTGGGGGAGGGCGAATATCCTACGAGCAGTACTTC,CASSFSRSGGGRISYEQYF
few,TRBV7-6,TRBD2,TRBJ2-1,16,TGTGCCAGCAGCTTTTTTGCGGGAGATTTGGGAGATGAGCAGTTCTTC,CASSFFAGDLGDEQFF
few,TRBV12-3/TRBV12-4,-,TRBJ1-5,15,TGTGCCAGCAGTTTAGCAAGTAACAGAAATCAGCCCCAGCATTTT,CASSLASNRNQPQHF
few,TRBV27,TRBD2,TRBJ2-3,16,TGTGCCAGCAGTTCGGGACTAGCGGAGGGAGTAGATACGCAGTATTTT,CASSSGLAEGVDTQYF
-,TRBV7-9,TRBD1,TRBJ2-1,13,TGTGCCAGCAGCTTAGCGCTTGACAGGGGACAGTTCTTC,CASSLALDRGQFF
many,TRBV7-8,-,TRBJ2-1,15,TGTGCCAGCAGCTTAGTACGGGGCAATCGCAATGAGCAGTTCTTC,CASSLVRGNRNEQFF
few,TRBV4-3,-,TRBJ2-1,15,TGCGCCAGCAGCTTTCACAGACGAGACTACAATGAGCAGTTCTTC,CASSFHRRDYNEQFF
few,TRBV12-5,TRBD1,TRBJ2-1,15,TGTGCTAGTGGCCCTGGTTCACAGGGGGCTGGTGAGCAGTTCTTC,CASGPGSQGAGEQFF
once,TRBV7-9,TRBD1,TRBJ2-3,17,TGTGCCAGCACCTTTCCGGGACAGGGCGGAGGCACAGATACGCAGTATTTT,CASTFPGQGGGTDTQYF
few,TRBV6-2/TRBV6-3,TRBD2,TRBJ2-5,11,TGTGCCAGCAGTTACGGACTAGCCCAGTACTTC,CASSYGLAQYF
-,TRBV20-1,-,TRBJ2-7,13,TGCAGCACACCGGGACCCTACTCCTACGAGCAGTACTTC,CSTPGPYSYEQYF
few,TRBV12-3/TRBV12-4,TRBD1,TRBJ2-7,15,TGTGCCAGCAGTGAAGGGACAGGGGATTCCTACGAGCAGTACTTC,CASSEGTGDSYEQYF
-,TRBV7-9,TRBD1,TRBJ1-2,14,TGTGCCAGCAGCTTAGGGATGGGACAGGGTGACTACAACTTC,CASSLGMGQGDYNF
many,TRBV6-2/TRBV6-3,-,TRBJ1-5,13,TGTGCCAGCAGCCTCGGGGGGACTCAGCCCCAGCATTTT,CASSLGGTQPQHF
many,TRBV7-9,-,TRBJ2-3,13,TGTGCTACCCGGGGGGCTAGCACAGATACGCAGTATTTT,CATRGASTDTQYF
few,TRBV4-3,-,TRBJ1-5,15,TGCGCCAGCAGCCGGGTAAAGGGCAGCAATCAGCCCCAGCATTTT,CASSRVKGSNQPQHF
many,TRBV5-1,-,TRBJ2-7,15,TGCGCCAGCAGCTTGGCCTTCACAGGGTCCTACGAGCAGTACTTC,CASSLAFTGSYEQYF
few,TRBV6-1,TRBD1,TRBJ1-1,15,TGTGCCAGCAGTAGAAGGACAGGGATGGACACTGAAGCTTTCTTT,CASSRRTGMDTEAFF
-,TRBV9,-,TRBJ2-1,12,TGTGCCAGCAGCGTAGGCCCGGCTGGATCCTCCTTC,CASSVGPAGSSF
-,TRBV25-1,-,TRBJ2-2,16,TGTGCCAGCAGTGAATTTGGTACAGGGAGTACCGGGGAGCTGTTTTTT,CASSEFGTGSTGELFF
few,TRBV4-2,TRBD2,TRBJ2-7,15,TGTGCCAGCAGCCCCGGAGGGAGGGGAGCCTACGAGCAGTACTTC,CASSPGGRGAYEQYF
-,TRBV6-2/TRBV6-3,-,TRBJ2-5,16,TGTGCCAGCAGTTACCGCTTGGACGTCCCCGGGGAGACCCAGTACTTC,CASSYRLDVPGETQYF
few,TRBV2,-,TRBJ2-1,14,TGTGCCAGCAGTGCACCGGGACAACACAATGAGCAGTTCTTC,CASSAPGQHNEQFF
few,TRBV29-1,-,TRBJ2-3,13,TGCAGCGTGTCAGCAGTTAGCACAGATACGCAGTATTTT,CSVSAVSTDTQYF
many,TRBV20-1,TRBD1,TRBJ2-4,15,TGCAGTGCATCAGACAGGGCAGGTTACAAAAACATTCAGTACTTC,CSASDRAGYKNIQYF
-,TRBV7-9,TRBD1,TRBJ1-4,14,TGTGCCAGCAGCTCCGGGACAGGGGAGGAAAAACTGTTTTTT,CASSSGTGEEKLFF
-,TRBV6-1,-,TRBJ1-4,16,TGTGCCAGCAGTGAAGCGTTAACAGCCCCTAATGAAAAACTGTTTTTT,CASSEALTAPNEKLFF
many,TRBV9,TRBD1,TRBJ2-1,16,TGTGCCAGCAGCGTACCAACGACAGGGGGCCGGGATGAGCAGTTCTTC,CASSVPTTGGRDEQFF
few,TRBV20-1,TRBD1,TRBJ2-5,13,TGCAGTGCTCGGACAGGGGATGGAGAGACCCAGTACTTC,CSARTGDGETQYF
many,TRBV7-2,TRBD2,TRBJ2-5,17,TGTGCCAGCAGCCCCGGTCAAGCGGGATTTGGGGGAGAGACCCAGTACTTC,CASSPGQAGFGGETQYF
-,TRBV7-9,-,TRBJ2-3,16,TGTGCCAGCAGCCCTCCTTCGGCAGCTTCCACAGATACGCAGTATTTT,CASSPPSAASTDTQYF
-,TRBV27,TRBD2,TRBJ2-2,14,TGTGCCACCACTAGCGGGGGACTGTCCGGGGAGCTGTTTTTT,CATTSGGLSGELFF
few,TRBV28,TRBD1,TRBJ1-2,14,TGTGCCAGCAGTTTGTCCGGGACAGGGAGCGGCTACACCTTC,CASSLSGTGSGYTF
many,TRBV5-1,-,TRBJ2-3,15,TGCGCCAGCAGCTTGGGGGATTCAAAGGGAGATACGCAGTATTTT,CASSLGDSKGDTQYF
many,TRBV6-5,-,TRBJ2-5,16,TGTGCCAGCAGTTACCACCCGACGGACAACCAAGAGACCCAGTACTTC,CASSYHPTDNQETQYF
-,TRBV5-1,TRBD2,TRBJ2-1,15,TGCGCCAGCAGCTCCTCTAGCGGGAGGGGCAATGAGCAGTTCTTC,CASSSSSGRGNEQFF
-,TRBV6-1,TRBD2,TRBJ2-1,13,TGTGCCAGCGGGACTAGCGGGATAAATGAGCAGTTCTTC,CASGTSGINEQFF
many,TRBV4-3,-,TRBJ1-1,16,TGCGCCAGCAGCCAAGGGCTCGCGGCGGGTCTCGCTGAAGCTTTCTTT,CASSQGLAAGLAEAFF
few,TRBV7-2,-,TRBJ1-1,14,TGTGCCAGCAGCTTAAGCAACCTGAACACTGAAGCTTTCTTT,CASSLSNLNTEAFF
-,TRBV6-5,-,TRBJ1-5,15,TGTGCCAGCAGTTACTCAGCAGGTCCCAATCAGCCCCAGCATTTT,CASSYSAGPNQPQHF
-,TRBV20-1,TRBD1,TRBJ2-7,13,TGCAGTGCTCGACCGACAGGGGTCAACGAGCAGTACTTC,CSARPTGVNEQYF
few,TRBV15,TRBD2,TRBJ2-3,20,TGTGCCACCAGCAGAGATAGACTAGCGGGAGGAGTGAAAGGCACAGATACGCAGTATTTT,CATSRDRLAGGVKGTDTQYF
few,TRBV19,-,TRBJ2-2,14,TGTGCCAGTCGGTTAGAAGGGGACACCGGGGAGCTGTTTTTT,CASRLEGDTGELFF
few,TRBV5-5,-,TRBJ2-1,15,TGTGCCAGCAGCTGGAGGGGGCTGTCGCACAATGAGCAGTTCTTC,CASSWRGLSHNEQFF